This TCR beta chain was sequenced for a study of Ad26.COV2.S vaccination and SARS-CoV-2 variants. About the study: The study gave Ad26.COV2.S intramuscularly, once or twice 56 days apart. Study-wide findings and caveats: Breadth measured for non-spike TCRs was similar across vaccine and placebo recipients. Spike-specific TCR breadth ran higher among vaccine recipients than placebo recipients.

Note on this clone: Its antigen remains unidentified.

Profiled with immunoSEQ multiplex PCR; TCRdb holds only in-frame clones, not every one. This table has around 350,000 clones, 80% to 90% appearing once. Germline V lookup: CDR1 SNHLY, CDR2 FYNNEI. The trim removed 5 bases at V and 2 bases at J, leaving 9 bases unmatched. This CDR3 is 15 amino acids long. The treatment is: some 20 received Ad26.COV2.S at low or high dose, single or two shots; roughly five received placebo; per-sample allocation not given. Sampling was performed 63 days after the first vaccine or placebo injection. This adult donor, from Boston, was 18-55 years old. The source was peripheral blood, collected in a trial of Ad26.COV2.S vaccine versus placebo. The chain recombines TRBV2 with TRBJ2-7; 7 nucleotides agree with TRBD1. The sequence was obtained from a person aged 18 to 65 who received the Ad26.COV2.S COVID-19 vaccine or a placebo. The CDR3 is CASSTGTAKTYEQYF. The CDR3 nucleotides are TGTGCCAGCAGTACCGGGACAGCGAAAACCTACGAGCAGTACTTC.